Below are 5 T cell receptor beta chains sequenced from a single sample in a study of blood T cell repertoires in COVID-19. Method: immunoSEQ multiplex PCR; TCRdb's copy keeps in-frame clones and lacks some. This sample has 30,000 to 40,000 clones; approximately 90% occur once, and the top ten carry roughly 2%. The sequencing input was peripheral blood. These receptors were collected from a man aged 45-60 years with active COVID-19.

The V gene is TRBV7-6, the J gene TRBJ1-1; D possibly corresponds to TRBD1 (6 bases). The CDR3 runs 13 residues. The germline V and J ends were trimmed by 5 bases and 1 base, with 8 bases remaining between them. Germline V gives CDR1 SGHVS, CDR2 FNYEAQ. Written as DNA, the CDR3 is TGTGCCAGCAGCCGGGACACGAACACTGAAGCTTTCTTT. Protein sequence: CASSRDTNTEAFF.

This chain links TRBV6-2 or TRBV6-3 with TRBJ1-1; no reliable D call. This CDR3 spans 13 amino acids. The V gene lost 4 bases and the J gene lost 7 bases, with 13 bases spanning the gap. The germline gives CDR1 MNHEY, CDR2 SVGEGT. Written as DNA, the CDR3 is TGTGCCAGCAGTTTTACACGAAAAGTTGAAGCTTTCTTT. It is translated as CASSFTRKVEAFF.

The genes are TRBV5-1 and TRBJ1-6; tentative D call: TRBD1 (5 bases). The CDR3 consists of 15 residues. Germline-derived CDR1 and CDR2 are SGHRS and YFSETQ. Trimming pared 0 bases from V and 7 bases from J, leaving 11 bases between. CDR3 in amino acids: CASSLANPGNSPLHF. CDR3 nucleotide sequence: TGCGCCAGCAGCTTGGCCAATCCAGGGAATTCACCCCTCCACTTT.

The rearrangement joins TRBV19 to TRBJ2-2; TRBD1 matches 8 bases. This CDR3 comprises 15 residues. Trimming at V came to 4 bases and at J to 5 bases, leaving 6 bases not matched to a gene. The germline V gene has CDR1 LNHDA and CDR2 SQIVND (reference sequence). CDR3 DNA: TGTGCCAGTAGTAAATGGACAGGGAGGACCGGGGAGCTGTTTTTT. This sequence encodes CASSKWTGRTGELFF.

The chain has TRBV5-1 and TRBJ2-2; D is perhaps TRBD1 (7 bases). This CDR3 has 14 residues. Germline CDR1 SGHRS, CDR2 YFSETQ. V shed 4 bases and J shed 4 bases, with 11 bases lying between them. This CDR3 is CASSDREVTGELFF. As DNA, the CDR3 is TGCGCCAGCAGCGACAGGGAGGTCACCGGGGAGCTGTTTTTT. The complete variable domain, with remaining parts taken from reference TRBV5-1 and TRBJ2-2, reads KAGVTQTPRYLIKTRGQQVTLSCSPISGHRSVSWYQQTPGQGLQFLFEYFSETQRNKGNFPGRFSGRQFSNSRSEMNVSTLELGDSALYLCASSDREVTGELFFGEGSRLTVL.